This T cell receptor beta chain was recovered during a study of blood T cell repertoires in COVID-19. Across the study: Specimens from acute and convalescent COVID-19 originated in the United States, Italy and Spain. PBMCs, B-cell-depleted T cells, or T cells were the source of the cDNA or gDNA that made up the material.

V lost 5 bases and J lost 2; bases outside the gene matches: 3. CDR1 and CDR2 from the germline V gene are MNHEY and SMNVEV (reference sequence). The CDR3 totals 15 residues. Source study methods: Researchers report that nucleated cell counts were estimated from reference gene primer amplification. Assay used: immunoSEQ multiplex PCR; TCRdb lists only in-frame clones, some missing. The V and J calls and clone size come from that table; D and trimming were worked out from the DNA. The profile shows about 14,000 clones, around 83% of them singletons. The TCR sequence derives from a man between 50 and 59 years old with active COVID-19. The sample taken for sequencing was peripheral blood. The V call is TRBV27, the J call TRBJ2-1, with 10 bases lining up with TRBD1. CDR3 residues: CASSRGTGAYNEQFF. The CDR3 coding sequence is TGTGCCAGCAGTCGCGGGACAGGGGCCTACAATGAGCAGTTCTTC.